The 14 T cell receptor beta chains listed next were all sequenced from one sample in a study of blood T cell repertoires in COVID-19 (dated by TCRdb to the early 2020s). The receptor library was made with the immunoSEQ multiplex PCR assay. Sourced from immuneACCESS, this table was stored by TCRdb with only in-frame sequences that have V and J called. A share of the clones is absent; for the studies checked, an unresolved V gene accounts for under half, and the remainder has no known explanation. The sample records 250,000 to 300,000 clones, nearly 90% of which are singletons. Clones ranked in the top ten supply 1% of the sample. What was sequenced was PBMCs or T cells enriched from blood (not recorded which). The receptors were sampled from a woman aged 25 to 45 who had recovered from COVID-19.

The rearrangement joins TRBV18 to TRBJ2-4; D may be TRBD2 (6 bases). Trimming stripped 3 bases from V and 0 bases from J, with 21 bases between. Per the germline V gene, CDR1 is KGHSH and CDR2 is LQKENI. The CDR3 runs to 19 residues. The chain's CDR3 is CASSPRLGYGELAKNIQYF. CDR3 in DNA: TGTGCCAGCTCACCCCGACTAGGGTACGGAGAGCTAGCCAAAAACATTCAGTACTTC.

V and J are TRBV3-1 (or the pseudogene TRBV3-2) and TRBJ2-5, with TRBD2 identical over 8 bases. Unmatched junction bases numbered 8, after V lost 6 bases and J lost 5 bases. Germline CDR1 reads LGHDT; CDR2 reads YNNKEL (reference sequence). The CDR3 is 14 residues long. The CDR3 DNA sequence: TGTGCCAGCAGTCTTAGCGGGAACAGGGAGACCCAGTACTTC. It codes for CASSLSGNRETQYF.

The chain is built from TRBV29-1 and TRBJ1-2; a weak D match, TRBD1 (6 bases). Germline values: CDR1 SQVTM, CDR2 ANQGSEA. The V gene lost 4 bases and the J gene lost 5 bases, with 20 bases spanning the gap. The length of the CDR3 is 15 residues. CDR3 DNA sequence: TGCAGCGTTGTTCGGGGACAAGGACACTTTTATGGCTACACCTTC. This sequence encodes CSVVRGQGHFYGYTF.

This chain joins TRBV7-9 and TRBJ2-7, with 8 nucleotides matching TRBD1. With V trimmed by 5 bases and J by 5 bases, 8 bases remained unmatched. The CDR3 extends over 14 amino acids. In germline, CDR1 is SEHNR, CDR2 FQNEAQ (reference sequence). The CDR3: CASSQWDRRDEQYF. The CDR3, as DNA: TGTGCCAGCAGCCAGTGGGACAGGAGGGACGAGCAGTACTTC.

The V and J genes are TRBV3-1 (or the pseudogene TRBV3-2) and TRBJ2-1; D ambiguous. The CDR3 is 15 residues long. The V and J ends lost 3 bases and 0 bases respectively, with 9 bases between them. Germline lookup yields CDR1 LGHDT and CDR2 YNNKEL (reference sequence). The CDR3 spells CASSQVYGSYNEQFF. CDR3 in DNA: TGTGCCAGCAGCCAGGTGTACGGCTCCTACAATGAGCAGTTCTTC.

The chain carries TRBV6-5 and TRBJ1-6; tentative D call: TRBD1 (5 bases). The V gene's germline CDR1 is MNHEY and CDR2 SVGAGI. The CDR3 is made up of 14 amino acids. The ends were cut back, 5 bases at V and 7 bases at J, with 12 bases in the middle. The CDR3 coding sequence is TGTGCCAGCAGTAATCAGGGTCAAAATTCACCCCTCCACTTT. Protein: CASSNQGQNSPLHF.

This chain uses TRBV7-3 with TRBJ2-5, with 7 positions matching TRBD1. Germline V gene data show CDR1 as SGHTA and CDR2 as FQGTGA. J lost 5 bases, V lost 5 bases, and 11 bases had no gene match. The CDR3 sequence is 15 residues long. The CDR3, as DNA: TGTGCCAGCAGCCCTAGACAGGGCCATCTCGAGACCCAGTACTTC. Protein: CASSPRQGHLETQYF. The variable domain in full, completed from reference TRBV7-3 and TRBJ2-5, reads GAGVSQTPSNKVTEKGKYVELRCDPISGHTALYWYRQSLGQGPEFLIYFQGTGAADDSGLPNDRFFAVRPEGSVSTLKIQRTERGDSAVYLCASSPRQGHLETQYFGPGTRLLVL.

The chain recombines TRBV14 with TRBJ2-1, with 11 bases fitting TRBD2. This CDR3 region has 16 residues. From germline, CDR1 is SGHDN and CDR2 FVKESK. Unmatched junction bases numbered 3, after V lost 0 bases and J lost 5 bases. CDR3 coding DNA: TGTGCCAGCAGCCAAGAGGGGACTAGCGGCGACAATGAGCAGTTCTTC. Translating gives CASSQEGTSGDNEQFF.

The chain carries TRBV11-2 and TRBJ1-6; D is unclear. CDR1 is SGHAT and CDR2 is FQNNGV in the germline V gene. V gave up 1 base and J gave up 10 bases, with 14 bases separating them. The CDR3 sequence is 15 residues long. The CDR3: CASSLGLIGESPLHF. For the CDR3, the DNA is TGTGCCAGCAGCTTAGGTCTGATCGGGGAATCACCCCTCCACTTT.

The V call is TRBV5-1, the J call TRBJ1-6; possibly TRBD1 for D (6 bases). The CDR3 extends over 20 amino acids. CDR1 SGHRS and CDR2 YFSETQ come from the germline V gene. Trimming took 0 bases from V and 0 from J, leaving 19 bases between them. The CDR3 reads CASSLALRDTRSSYNSPLHF. CDR3 sequence (DNA): TGCGCCAGCAGCTTGGCCCTCCGGGACACCCGCAGCTCCTATAATTCACCCCTCCACTTT.

The rearrangement uses TRBV19 and TRBJ2-7; 10 bases fit TRBD1. The CDR3 has 14 residues. Losses at the gene ends were 8 bases for V and 1 base for J; bases not matched to a gene: 5. The germline CDR1 and CDR2 sequences are LNHDA and SQIVND (reference sequence). CDR3 DNA sequence: TGTGCCAGTGGACCGGGACAGGGGTCCTACGAGCAGTACTTC. It is translated as CASGPGQGSYEQYF. Drawing the rest from reference TRBV19 and TRBJ2-7, the complete variable domain is DGGITQSPKYLFRKEGQNVTLSCEQNLNHDAMYWYRQDPGQGLRLIYYSQIVNDFQKGDIAEGYSVSREKKESFPLTVTSAQKNPTAFYLCASGPGQGSYEQYFGPGTRLTVT.

Remarks on this clone: Different DNA sequences within this sample yield the same CDR3. This chain links TRBV28 with TRBJ2-2; maybe TRBD1 (6 bases). Germline V gene data show CDR1 as MDHEN and CDR2 as SYDVKM. This CDR3 has 16 amino acids. V was shortened by 3 bases and J by 9 bases, with 20 bases between the two germline ends. This chain's CDR3 is CASSLGEPTGLRELFF. In DNA, the CDR3 is TGTGCCAGCAGTTTGGGGGAACCCACAGGGTTACGGGAGCTGTTTTTT.

This clone was detected once. The chain recombines TRBV7-3 with TRBJ1-4; D unresolved. The CDR3 has 16 residues. Trimming took off 5 bases at V and 8 bases at J, with 21 bases between the two ends. CDR1 is SGHTA and CDR2 is FQGTGA in the germline V gene. The CDR3 loop is CASSHPPVEEGEKLFF. The CDR3 bases are TGTGCCAGCAGCCACCCCCCCGTCGAGGAAGGCGAAAAACTGTTTTTT.

The rearrangement uses TRBV7-2 and TRBJ2-7; D gene unclear. The CDR3 is made up of 12 amino acids. V was pared by 1 base and J by 2 bases, with 3 bases between. CDR1 SGHTA and CDR2 FQGNSA come from the germline V gene. CDR3 DNA sequence: TGTGCCAGCAGCTTAGAGCCCTACGAGCAGTACTTC. Encoded protein: CASSLEPYEQYF.